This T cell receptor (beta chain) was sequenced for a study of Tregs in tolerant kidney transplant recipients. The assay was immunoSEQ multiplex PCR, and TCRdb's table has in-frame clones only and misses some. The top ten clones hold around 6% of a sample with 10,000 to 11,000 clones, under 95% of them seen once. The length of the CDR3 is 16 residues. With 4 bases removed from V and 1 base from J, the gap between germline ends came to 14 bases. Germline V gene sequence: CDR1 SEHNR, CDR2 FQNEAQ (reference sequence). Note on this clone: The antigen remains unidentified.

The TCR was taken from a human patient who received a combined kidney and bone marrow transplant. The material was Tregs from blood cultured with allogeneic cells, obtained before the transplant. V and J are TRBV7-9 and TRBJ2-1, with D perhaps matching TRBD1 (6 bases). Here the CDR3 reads CASSSLGRGSYNEQFF. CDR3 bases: TGTGCCAGCAGCTCCCTCGGCAGGGGATCCTACAATGAGCAGTTCTTC. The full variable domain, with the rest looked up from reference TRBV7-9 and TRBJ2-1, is DTGVSQNPRHKITKRGQNVTFRCDPISEHNRLYWYRQTLGQGPEFLTYFQNEAQLEKSRLLSDRFSAERPKGSFSTLEIQRTEQGDSAMYLCASSSLGRGSYNEQFFGPGTRLTVL.